This paragraph reports one T cell receptor (beta chain). The source of the sample is a study of blood T cell repertoires in COVID-19. Study details: From the United States, Italy and Spain came samples of acute and convalescent COVID-19. Sample material is recorded as cDNA or gDNA derived from T cells, B-cell-depleted T cells, or PBMCs.

In germline, CDR1 is SGHAT, CDR2 FQNNGV. CDR3 length: 12 residues. The V end lost 3 bases, the J end lost 4 bases, and 6 bases lay between the germline ends. Authors' methods: Estimation of nucleated cell counts was performed using reference gene primer amplification. Sequencing used immunoSEQ multiplex PCR; TCRdb keeps in-frame clones, though not all of them. V and J calls and clone size are those listed in that table; D and trimming were worked out from the DNA. The profile shows about 190,000 clones, around nine tenths of them singletons. J is TRBJ1-1 and V is TRBV11-2, with no clear D. The material sequenced was peripheral blood. The TCR comes from a man under 40 with acute or convalescent COVID-19. The CDR3 loop is CASSFASTEAFF. The CDR3 nucleotides read TGTGCCAGCAGCTTTGCGAGCACTGAAGCTTTCTTT.